The source of this TCR beta chain is a study of read filtering for tumor transcriptome and immune sequencing (TCRdb year 2020). Broadly, across the study: The cohort had roughly 18 male and approximately 15 female patients with a mean age of roughly 70 years, ranging from about 45 to 85. Per sample, about 3.5 to 11 million TCR-region mapped reads were obtained with IR-seq, compared with only about 80 to 1,300 with RNA-seq. After DNase treatment, whole-transcriptome libraries were prepared with the TruSeq RNA Access Library Prep Kit. By revised international staging, 8 or 9 patients were R-ISS I, 16 were R-ISS II and roughly 7 were R-ISS III. One main goal was a read-filtering strategy for immune repertoire data, in particular deciding whether clonotypes backed by only one read should be removed. Using the same bone marrow samples, the study compared TCR repertoires obtained by targeted immune repertoire sequencing with those obtained by bulk whole-transcriptome sequencing. Overall study results and their limits: Compared with RNA-seq, IR-seq captured clonotypes at much higher depth and more reliably, and a smaller IR-seq throughput was enough to identify most shared clonotypes. Removing single-read clonotypes increased the correlation between IR-seq and RNA-seq shared clonotype proportions. Single-read clonotypes made up about four fifths of clonotypes but about 3.3% of total reads in IR-seq, and just under 75% of clonotypes and roughly 48% of reads in RNA-seq. Rather than purified T cells, the sorted CD138-negative fraction was a mixed bone marrow immune population.

Starting from roughly 0.4 ug RNA, TCR libraries were constructed with the Immunoverse kit using molecular barcoded adaptors that cover the alpha/delta and beta/gamma chains. TCR library preparation used the same RNA that was used for transcriptome sequencing. An Illumina HiSeq 4000 with 2 x 150 cycles was used to sequence the TCR libraries. For the original study's pipeline: MiXCR aligned TCR reads to human V, D, J and C references and assembled the aligned reads into CDR3 clonotypes, with quality filtering and error correction included. The tcR package in R was used to analyze clonotype counts and gene usage diversity. Raw mapping reads were checked after the RNA-seq reads had been mapped by STAR aligner version 2.5.3a onto the human GRCh37 genome. To test the effect of sequencing depth on detected clonotypes, IR-seq fastq files were randomly downsampled using Seqtk 1.3. TCRdb itself trimmed the public reads at Q25 with fastp, ran MiXCR and retained productive beta chains. All rows with the same CDR3 protein become a single entry with the most common DNA and genes. The V and J calls come from TCRdb's annotation, not from the publication. In this sample the table shows tens of thousands of distinct CDR3 sequences, 13% to 15% of which occur a single time. The biggest ten clones account for about 45% of the sample.

Many counts were recorded for this clonotype. Its binding antigen is unknown. Per-base quality was not reported, and no clone a single base away is much larger than it. Bone marrow was sampled from every patient at the time of active disease. Bone marrow mononuclear cells were isolated by Ficoll-Hypaque density gradient centrifugation. CD138-negative cells were obtained by negative selection after labeling with CD138 magnetic microbeads on a MACS separator, removing myeloma plasma cells. Flow cytometry with CD138 antibodies on an Attune NxT was used to check how pure the isolated cells were. Total RNA was extracted using TRIzol reagent and was quantified on a NanoDrop spectrophotometer. For each patient, the CD138-negative bone marrow sample underwent paired RNA-seq and IR-seq. The junction shows trimming of 5 bases on V and 6 bases on J, plus 14 bases between the germline ends. The germline V gene supplies CDR1 KGHSH and CDR2 LQKENI. Including the terminal cysteine and phenylalanine, the CDR3 comprises 13 residues. Just the 39-base CDR3 DNA is kept, in frame starting at base 1.

Specimen: a population of CD138-negative cells sorted from bone marrow. The cell subset or site label, as the study defines it: bone marrow mononuclear cells depleted of CD138+ plasma/myeloma cells by negative magnetic selection. Recombination connected TRBV18 to TRBJ2-7; the best D guess is TRBD1, with 6 bases matching. The clonotype comes from a donor at least 40 years old with multiple myeloma. The sequenced DNA is TGTGCCAGCTCAGGTCAGGGGCGGGTCGAGCAGTACTTC. This sequence encodes CASSGQGRVEQYF.